One sample yielded the 16 T cell receptor beta chains listed below, sequenced in a study of shared clonotypes between healthy human individuals. Using immunoSEQ multiplex PCR, the repertoire was profiled, and TCRdb retains in-frame clones only, with some absent. Counted here are fewer than 3 million clones, around 90% occurring once; the ten biggest clones make up 0.37%. Sequencing was performed on naive CD4+ T cells from PBMCs. Subset: CD45RA+ positively selected. The receptors originated from a man aged 18-30 years in good health. Some clones in this sample may be carry-over from other donors' samples.

The rearrangement joins TRBV28 to TRBJ1-5, with 9 bases identical to TRBD1. Germline values: CDR1 MDHEN, CDR2 SYDVKM. The CDR3 totals 16 residues. V shed 5 bases and J 4 bases; nucleotides not matched to a gene: 9. CDR3 protein: CASSHGDRGTNQPQHF. CDR3 coding DNA: TGTGCCAGCAGTCACGGCGACAGGGGGACAAATCAGCCCCAGCATTTT.

The chain joins TRBV6-5 to TRBJ1-6; 10 nucleotides agree with TRBD1. Trimming at V came to 7 bases and at J to 7 bases, leaving 4 bases not matched to a gene. This CDR3 contains 14 residues. CDR1 is MNHEY and CDR2 is SVGAGI in the germline V gene. As DNA, the CDR3 is TGTGCCAGCAAGAGGACAGGGGGAAATTCACCCCTCCACTTT. The encoded protein is CASKRTGGNSPLHF.

The V call is TRBV27, the J call TRBJ1-5; D is ambiguous. The CDR3 runs to 14 residues. V was clipped by 1 base and J by 5 bases, with 9 bases between them. In germline, CDR1 is MNHEY, CDR2 SMNVEV (reference sequence). CDR3 loop: CASSLFGFDQPQHF. The CDR3 DNA follows: TGTGCCAGCAGTTTATTTGGATTCGATCAGCCCCAGCATTTT.

This sequence joins TRBV2 and TRBJ2-1, with 8 bases that match TRBD2. The CDR3 spans 16 residues. Germline lookup yields CDR1 SNHLY and CDR2 FYNNEI. Germline trimming cut 4 bases from V and 7 bases from J; bases unmatched to any gene: 12. CDR3 region: CASSASGTRLQNEQFF. DNA for the CDR3: TGTGCCAGCAGTGCCTCCGGGACTAGGCTACAAAATGAGCAGTTCTTC. The full variable domain, its missing parts supplied by reference TRBV2 and TRBJ2-1, is EPEVTQTPSHQVTQMGQEVILRCVPISNHLYFYWYRQILGQKVEFLVSFYNNEISEKSEIFDDQFSVERPDGSNFTLKIRSTKLEDSAMYFCASSASGTRLQNEQFFGPGTRLTVL.

The V call is TRBV27, the J call TRBJ2-5; D possibly corresponds to TRBD2 (6 bases). Looked up from germline, CDR1 is MNHEY and CDR2 is SMNVEV (reference sequence). This CDR3 comprises 16 residues. With 0 bases removed from V and 2 bases from J, the gap between germline ends came to 13 bases. The CDR3 coding sequence is TGTGCCAGCAGTTTATCTCGATCAGGGAGGCAAGAGACCCAGTACTTC. Encoded protein: CASSLSRSGRQETQYF.

The chain employs TRBV30 and TRBJ2-1; D is ambiguous. Germline V lookup: CDR1 GTSNPN, CDR2 SVGIG (reference sequence). The CDR3 sequence is 14 residues long. Trimming took off 3 bases at V and 0 bases at J, with 9 bases between the two ends. This CDR3 reads CAWRLQLSYNEQFF. The CDR3 nucleotides are TGTGCCTGGAGGTTGCAGCTCTCCTACAATGAGCAGTTCTTC.

This clone has a handful of counts. This chain links TRBV28 with TRBJ1-1; maybe TRBD1 (6 bases). The CDR3 extends over 15 amino acids. Looked up from germline, CDR1 is MDHEN and CDR2 is SYDVKM. Trimming cost V 3 bases and J 5 bases, with 16 bases left between them. The CDR3 nucleotides read TGTGCCAGCAGTTTGAGGGGGAGACCCCGAACTGAAGCTTTCTTT. Its protein product is CASSLRGRPRTEAFF.

The CDR3 DNA reads as TGTGCCAGCAGCCCTCATGGACCCGGGGAGGGCTACACCTTC. This sequence encodes CASSPHGPGEGYTF. The rearrangement links TRBV7-2 to TRBJ1-2; D not certain. Trimming removed 5 bases from V and 8 bases from J, with 18 bases in between. Germline CDR1 is SGHTA and CDR2 is FQGNSA. The CDR3 has 14 residues.

The J gene is TRBJ1-4, the V gene TRBV7-9; tentative D call: TRBD1 (5 bases). Trimming cost V 3 bases and J 7 bases, with 12 bases left between them. There are 14 residues in the CDR3. CDR1 is SEHNR and CDR2 is FQNEAQ in the germline V gene (reference sequence). The CDR3 loop reads CASSLGREREKLFF. DNA for the CDR3: TGTGCCAGCAGCTTGGGCAGGGAGCGTGAAAAACTGTTTTTT.

The J gene is TRBJ1-4, the V gene TRBV28; D call uncertain. From germline, CDR1 is MDHEN and CDR2 SYDVKM. The V end was cut by 5 bases, the J end by 4 bases, with 8 bases between. The CDR3 has 13 amino acids. CDR3 amino acids: CASSADGNEKLFF. The CDR3, as DNA: TGTGCCAGCAGTGCCGACGGTAATGAAAAACTGTTTTTT.

The chain links TRBV5-1 to TRBJ2-2, with D possibly being TRBD2 (6 bases). Trimming removed 6 bases from V and 5 bases from J, with 17 bases in between. Germline V gene lookup returns CDR1 SGHRS and CDR2 YFSETQ. This CDR3 spans 15 amino acids. As DNA, the CDR3 is TGCGCCAGCACCGAGGACCCGGGGGTTACCGGGGAGCTGTTTTTT. Its translation is CASTEDPGVTGELFF.

The J gene is TRBJ1-2, the V gene TRBV5-1; weak D call: TRBD1 (5 bases). This CDR3 is built from 14 residues. Germline loops: CDR1 SGHRS, CDR2 YFSETQ. Trimming stripped 0 bases from V and 4 bases from J, with 10 bases between. CDR3 DNA sequence: TGCGCCAGCAGCTTGGGGGGGAGCCTCTATGGCTACACCTTC. It yields the protein CASSLGGSLYGYTF.

The genes are TRBV7-3 and TRBJ2-3, with 10 bases that match TRBD2. J gave up 6 bases and V 4 bases, and 4 bases lay outside the gene matches. Germline CDR1 is SGHTA and CDR2 is FQGTGA. CDR3 length equals 14 residues. The CDR3 spells CASSSRSGRDTQYF. The CDR3 nucleotides read TGTGCCAGCAGCTCACGTAGCGGGAGGGATACGCAGTATTTT.

The genes are TRBV11-2 and TRBJ2-5; D not certain. The CDR3 totals 13 residues. Germline assignment: CDR1 SGHAT and CDR2 FQNNGV. Deletions cut 1 base from V and 5 bases from J, with 8 bases between. CDR3 nucleotides: TGTGCCAGCAGCTTAGGGAATCGGGAGACCCAGTACTTC. This translates into CASSLGNRETQYF.

J is TRBJ1-6 and V is TRBV30, with D unresolved. Per germline, CDR1 GTSNPN and CDR2 SVGIG (reference sequence). V lost 1 base and J 10 bases, leaving 8 bases between the germline ends. The CDR3 spans 12 residues. CDR3 nucleotide sequence: TGTGCCTGGAGTGAGGGTGTGTCACCCCTCCACTTT. Its protein is CAWSEGVSPLHF.

This chain joins TRBV30 and TRBJ2-1; a weak D match, TRBD2 (7 bases). The CDR3 extends over 14 amino acids. The V gene's germline CDR1 is GTSNPN and CDR2 SVGIG (reference sequence). Deletions cut 0 bases from V and 10 bases from J, with 16 bases between. This CDR3 reads CAWSVQGGAGEQFF. CDR3 sequence (DNA): TGTGCCTGGAGTGTACAAGGGGGAGCGGGAGAGCAGTTCTTC.